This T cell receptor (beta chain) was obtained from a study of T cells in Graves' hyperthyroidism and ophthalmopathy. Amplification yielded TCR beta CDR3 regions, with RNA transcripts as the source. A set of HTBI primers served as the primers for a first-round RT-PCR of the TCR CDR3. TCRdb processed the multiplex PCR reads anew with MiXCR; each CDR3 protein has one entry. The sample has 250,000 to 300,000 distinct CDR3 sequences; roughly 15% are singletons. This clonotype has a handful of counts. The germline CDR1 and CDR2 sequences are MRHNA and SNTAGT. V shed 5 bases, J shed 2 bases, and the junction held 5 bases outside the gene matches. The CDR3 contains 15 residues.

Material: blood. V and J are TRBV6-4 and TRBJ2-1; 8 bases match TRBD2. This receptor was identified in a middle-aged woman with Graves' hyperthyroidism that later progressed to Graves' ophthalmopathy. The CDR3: CASSQLAGTYNEQFF. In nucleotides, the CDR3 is TGTGCCAGCAGTCAATTAGCGGGAACCTACAATGAGCAGTTCTTC.